What follows are 8 T cell receptor beta chains derived from one specimen sequenced in a study of cytomegalovirus exposure and HLA in healthy donors. With 60 Vbeta and 13 Jbeta primers, the PCR was carried out. TCRdb's table, derived via immunoSEQ multiplex PCR, lists solely in-frame clones and lacks some. In the table there are 120,000 or so clones, 60% to 85% of which are singletons. Sequencing used PBMCs. The receptors shown here come from a woman aged 25 to 39 in good health and CMV-seronegative.

The CDR3 sequence: CASSNRGRGEAFF. The CDR3 DNA reads TGTGCCAGTAGCAACAGGGGGCGTGGTGAAGCTTTCTTT. This chain joins TRBV19 and TRBJ1-1; 9 bases fit TRBD1. Trimming cost V 6 bases and J 7 bases; bases outside gene matches: 6. Germline V gene sequence: CDR1 LNHDA, CDR2 SQIVND (reference sequence). CDR3 length: 13 residues.

This chain uses TRBV14 with TRBJ2-1, with D perhaps TRBD1 (5 bases). V was shortened by 0 bases and J by 0 bases, with 9 bases between the two germline ends. This CDR3 contains 16 residues. Looked up from germline, CDR1 is SGHDN and CDR2 is FVKESK. The CDR3 here is CASSQDRQSSYNEQFF. DNA for the CDR3: TGTGCCAGCAGCCAAGACCGACAGAGCTCCTACAATGAGCAGTTCTTC.

The genes are TRBV7-3 and TRBJ2-1; 8 bases line up with TRBD2. The CDR3 spans 16 residues. J lost 3 bases, V lost 5 bases, and 9 bases had no gene match. Germline-derived CDR1 and CDR2 are SGHTA and FQGTGA. The CDR3 DNA is TGTGCCAGCAGCCCCAAAGCGGGAGCTTTCTACAATGAGCAGTTCTTC. As protein: CASSPKAGAFYNEQFF.

The gene calls are TRBV6-6 and TRBJ2-5; no clear D. V lost 2 bases to trimming and J lost 1 base, with 8 bases between them. This CDR3 contains 14 residues. Germline CDR1 MNHNY, CDR2 SVGAGI (reference sequence). The CDR3 sequence is CASSYIGAQETQYF. The CDR3 DNA reads TGTGCCAGCAGTTACATAGGAGCCCAAGAGACCCAGTACTTC.

J is TRBJ2-7 and V is TRBV4-3; D gene uncertain. Trimming shortened V by 0 bases and J by 0 bases, and 15 bases separated the two germline ends. The CDR3 extends over 17 amino acids. Germline CDR1 LGHNA, CDR2 YSLEER. The DNA for the CDR3 is TGCGCCAGCAGCCAAGACTGGGCAGGCCGAAGCTCCTACGAGCAGTACTTC. Protein: CASSQDWAGRSSYEQYF.

This CDR3 reads CASSSRTRHNEQFF. The CDR3 nucleotides read TGTGCCAGCAGCTCGAGGACTAGACACAATGAGCAGTTCTTC. V is TRBV7-9 and J is TRBJ2-1; 7 bases are shared with TRBD2. The J segment lost 5 bases and the V segment lost 4 bases, leaving 5 bases of the junction unmatched. The CDR3 loop spans 14 amino acids. The germline gives CDR1 SEHNR, CDR2 FQNEAQ (reference sequence).

The V gene is TRBV12-5, the J gene TRBJ2-1; D might be TRBD1 (6 bases). V lost 1 base and J lost 7, with 14 bases in between. Germline values: CDR1 LGHNT, CDR2 FRNRAP. This CDR3 has 15 residues. CDR3 in DNA: TGTGCTAGTGGTTTGGGGTACAGGGCCGGGAATGAGCAGTTCTTC. Its protein is CASGLGYRAGNEQFF. The whole variable domain, remainder taken from reference TRBV12-5 and TRBJ2-1, is DARVTQTPRHKVTEMGQEVTMRCQPILGHNTVFWYRQTMMQGLELLAYFRNRAPLDDSGMPKDRFSAEMPDATLATLKIQPSEPRDSAVYFCASGLGYRAGNEQFFGPGTRLTVL.

J is TRBJ2-2 and V is TRBV28; possibly TRBD2 for D (7 bases). The V gene's germline CDR1 is MDHEN and CDR2 SYDVKM. This CDR3 is 18 amino acids long. Trimming removed 4 bases from V and 7 bases from J, with 25 bases in between. This CDR3 is CASSSRSYGGRWRGELFF. Written as DNA, the CDR3 is TGTGCCAGCAGTTCAAGGTCGTACGGGGGGCGCTGGCGCGGGGAGCTGTTTTTT.